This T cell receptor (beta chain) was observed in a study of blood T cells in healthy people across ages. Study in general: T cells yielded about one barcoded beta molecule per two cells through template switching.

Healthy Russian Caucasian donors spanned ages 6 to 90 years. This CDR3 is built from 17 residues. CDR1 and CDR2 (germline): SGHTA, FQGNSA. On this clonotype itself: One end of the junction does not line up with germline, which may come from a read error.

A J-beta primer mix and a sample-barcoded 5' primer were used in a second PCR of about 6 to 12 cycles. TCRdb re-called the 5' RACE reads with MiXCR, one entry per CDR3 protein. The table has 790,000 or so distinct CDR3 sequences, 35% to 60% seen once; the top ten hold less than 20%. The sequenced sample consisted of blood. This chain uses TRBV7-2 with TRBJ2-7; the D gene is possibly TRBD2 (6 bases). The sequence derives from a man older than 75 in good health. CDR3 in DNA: TGTGCCAGCAGCTTGCGGCGAGTGGGGACTGGGGATTACGGGCAGTACTTC. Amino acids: CASSLRRVGTGDYGQYF. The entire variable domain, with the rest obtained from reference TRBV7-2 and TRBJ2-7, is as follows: GAGVSQSPSNKVTEKGKDVELRCDPISGHTALYWYRQSLGQGLEFLIYFQGNSAPDKSGLPSDRFSAERTGGSVSTLTIQRTQQEDSAVYLCASSLRRVGTGDYGQYFGPGTRLTVT.